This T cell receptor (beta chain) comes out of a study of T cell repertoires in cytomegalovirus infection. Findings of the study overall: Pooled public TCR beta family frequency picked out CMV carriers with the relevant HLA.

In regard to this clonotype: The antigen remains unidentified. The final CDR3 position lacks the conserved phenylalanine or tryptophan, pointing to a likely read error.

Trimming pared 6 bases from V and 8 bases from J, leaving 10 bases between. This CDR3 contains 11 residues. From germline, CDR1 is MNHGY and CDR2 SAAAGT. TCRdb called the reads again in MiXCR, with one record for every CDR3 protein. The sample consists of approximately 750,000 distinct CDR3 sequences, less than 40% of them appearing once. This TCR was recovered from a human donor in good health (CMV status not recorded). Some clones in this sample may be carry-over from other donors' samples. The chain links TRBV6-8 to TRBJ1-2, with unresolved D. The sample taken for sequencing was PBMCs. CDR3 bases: TGTGCCAGCAGGTCAATGGAGGGCTACACCTGC. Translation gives CASRSMEGYTC.